These 22 T cell receptor beta chains share one sample of origin, sequenced in a study of blood T cells in healthy people across ages (dated by TCRdb to 2013 to 2016). Library preparation was by 5' RACE. Sequenced on an Illumina HiSeq 2500. A second PCR of about 7 to 12 cycles was run with a J-beta primer mix and a sample-barcoded 5' primer. TCRdb passed the public sequencing reads through fastp at Q25 and MiXCR, retaining productive beta sequences. Rows merge per CDR3 protein into single entries with the most common DNA and genes. The sample records fewer than 900,000 distinct CDR3 sequences, roughly two fifths of which are singletons. The ten largest clones represent 20% to 25% of the sample. The source material was blood. These receptors were collected from a woman aged 60-70 years in good health.

This chain connects TRBV9 to TRBJ2-1, with D possibly being TRBD2 (5 bases). Looked up from germline, CDR1 is SGDLS and CDR2 is YYNGEE. This CDR3 region has 16 residues. The ends were cut back, 0 bases at V and 4 bases at J, with 14 bases in the middle. The CDR3 DNA reads as TGTGCCAGCAGCGTAGAAGGAGCGGCCTTATACAATGAGCAGTTCTTC. Its protein product is CASSVEGAALYNEQFF.

This clonotype was seen only a few times. The chain is built from TRBV6-1 and TRBJ2-1; D ambiguous. Germline V gene data show CDR1 as MNHNS and CDR2 as SASEGT. The CDR3 is 13 amino acids. V was shortened by 7 bases and J by 10 bases, with 17 bases between the two germline ends. The CDR3 region has the DNA TGTGCCAGCACGCAGGCACTTCGGCGCGAGCAGTTCTTC. Its protein product is CASTQALRREQFF.

The V call is TRBV7-9, the J call TRBJ2-6; D possibly corresponds to TRBD1 (5 bases). V lost 4 bases and J lost 1, with 20 bases in between. The CDR3 covers 19 residues. The V gene's germline CDR1 is SEHNR and CDR2 FQNEAQ (reference sequence). The CDR3 spells CASSSPSRARSSGANVLTF. The CDR3 region has the DNA TGTGCCAGCAGCTCCCCATCCAGGGCCCGGTCGTCTGGGGCCAACGTCCTGACTTTC.

This chain links TRBV7-3 with TRBJ2-3; 7 positions match TRBD2. Germline assignment: CDR1 SGHTA and CDR2 FQGTGA. V dropped 2 bases and J dropped 2; count of bases not matched to a gene: 4. CDR3 length: 15 residues. The CDR3: CASSLGGLFTDTQYF. In DNA form, the CDR3 reads TGTGCCAGCAGCTTAGGGGGACTATTCACAGATACGCAGTATTTT.

This clonotype was seen a handful of times. V gene TRBV3-1 combines with J gene TRBJ2-3; unclear D gene. CDR1 is LGHDT and CDR2 is YNNKEL in the germline V gene (reference sequence). The CDR3 runs 14 residues. The V and J ends lost 0 bases and 6 bases respectively, with 10 bases between them. The CDR3 DNA reads as TGTGCCAGCAGCCAAGAAGTCCTTCGGGATACGCAGTATTTT. Translation: CASSQEVLRDTQYF.

The chain is built from TRBV12-3 or TRBV12-4 and TRBJ1-5; 7 positions match TRBD1. Germline trimming cut 6 bases from V and 0 bases from J; bases unmatched to any gene: 5. CDR3 length: 15 amino acids. The CDR3 sequence: CASRRDRASNQPQHF. CDR3 nucleotide sequence: TGTGCCAGCAGACGCGACAGGGCTAGCAATCAGCCCCAGCATTTT.

The rearrangement links TRBV20-1 to TRBJ1-1, with D maybe TRBD1 (5 bases). V was shortened by 5 bases and J by 1 base, with 11 bases between the two germline ends. The V gene's germline CDR1 is DFQATT and CDR2 SNEGSKA (reference sequence). CDR3 length: 13 amino acids. CDR3 coding DNA: TGCAGTGCTGGTCGGACACAGAACACTGAAGCTTTCTTT. It codes for CSAGRTQNTEAFF.

This clonotype has only a few counts. A much larger clone lies one base from this, so it may be a read error. The rearrangement joins TRBV7-3 to TRBJ2-5; 9 positions match TRBD2. The germline CDR1 and CDR2 sequences are SGHTA and FQGTGA. The CDR3 is 15 residues long. The junction had 8 bases not matched to a gene; V was cut back by 4 bases and J by 5 bases. The CDR3 spells CASSWGLAGKETQYF. The CDR3 DNA follows: TGTGCCAGCAGCTGGGGCCTAGCGGGAAAGGAGACCCAGTACTTC.

This clonotype was picked up a small number of times. This chain links TRBV5-6 with TRBJ2-1; D is possibly TRBD2 (6 bases). Germline-derived CDR1 and CDR2 are SGHDT and YYEEEE. Trimming took off 7 bases at V and 6 bases at J, with 23 bases between the two ends. CDR3 length: 16 amino acids. CDR3 amino acids: CASCRRGIRLGNEQFF. Written as DNA, the CDR3 is TGTGCCAGCTGCCGAAGGGGCATTAGACTAGGCAATGAGCAGTTCTTC.

This rearrangement joins TRBV20-1 to TRBJ2-7; 12 bases fit TRBD2. Germline V gene sequence: CDR1 DFQATT, CDR2 SNEGSKA (reference sequence). The CDR3 sequence is 15 residues long. V lost 4 bases and J lost 2; bases outside the gene matches: 6. CDR3 in amino acids: CSAKQTSGGPYEQYF. The CDR3 DNA reads TGCAGTGCTAAACAGACTAGCGGGGGTCCCTACGAGCAGTACTTC.

The chain has TRBV29-1 and TRBJ2-1, with 8 bases matching TRBD1. The tail of the sequence fits TRBJ2-7 better, so the J call may be wrong. CDR3 length: 13 amino acids. CDR1 is SQVTM and CDR2 is ANQGSEA in the germline V gene. This CDR3 is CSVGGQGYDEQYF. The CDR3 bases are TGCAGCGTTGGTGGACAGGGCTACGATGAGCAGTACTTC.

V and J are TRBV30 and TRBJ1-5; possibly TRBD1 for D (5 bases). The CDR3 is made up of 13 amino acids. V lost 0 bases, J lost 5 bases, and 8 bases lay in between. Germline V CDR1 and CDR2: GTSNPN, SVGIG (reference sequence). DNA of the CDR3: TGTGCCTGGAGTGTACAGACAGATCAGCCCCAGCATTTT. It specifies CAWSVQTDQPQHF.

This clonotype was detected ten times or more. The CDR3 reads CSVAGQHYGYTF. The CDR3 DNA is TGCAGCGTTGCGGGACAGCACTATGGCTACACCTTC. The chain couples TRBV29-1 to TRBJ1-2; 7 bases match TRBD1. Germline CDR1 SQVTM, CDR2 ANQGSEA. V lost 4 bases to trimming and J lost 3 bases; unmatched junction nucleotides: 2. The CDR3 runs to 12 residues.

This clonotype has just a few counts. This rearrangement joins TRBV5-1 to TRBJ2-5, with D possibly TRBD2 on 7 matching bases. Germline assignment: CDR1 SGHRS and CDR2 YFSETQ. The CDR3 has 17 amino acids. Deletions cut 4 bases from V and 5 bases from J, with 24 bases between. The CDR3 DNA follows: TGCGCCAGCAGCCCGGCGAGCGGGACAAAGTCAGGGGAGACCCAGTACTTC. Its translation is CASSPASGTKSGETQYF.

At least ten counts were recorded for this clonotype. This rearrangement joins TRBV5-1 to TRBJ2-3, with D hard to call. From germline, CDR1 is SGHRS and CDR2 YFSETQ. Trimming stripped 2 bases from V and 0 bases from J, with 7 bases between. The CDR3 has 14 amino acids. CDR3 region: CASSFPGSTDTQYF. CDR3 coding DNA: TGCGCCAGCAGCTTCCCCGGGAGCACAGATACGCAGTATTTT.

There are a few counts of this clonotype. The rearrangement uses TRBV11-2 and TRBJ1-5, with a tentative D call TRBD1 (6 bases). The CDR3 extends over 15 amino acids. CDR1 is SGHAT, CDR2 FQNNGV, per germline. V was trimmed by 3 bases and J by 6 bases, leaving 15 bases between them. The chain's CDR3 is CASSLTGTRSQPQHF. In DNA, the CDR3 is TGTGCCAGCAGCTTGACCGGGACAAGGAGTCAGCCCCAGCATTTT.

This clonotype was counted ten times or more. V and J are TRBV7-2 and TRBJ1-1; TRBD1 matches 7 bases. The CDR3 is 14 residues long. The junction had 7 bases not matched to a gene; V was cut back by 8 bases and J by 1 base. The germline gives CDR1 SGHTA, CDR2 FQGNSA. The CDR3 sequence is CASSPGTANTEAFF. CDR3 DNA sequence: TGTGCCAGCTCCCCCGGGACAGCGAACACTGAAGCTTTCTTT.

The J gene is TRBJ2-1, the V gene TRBV7-9, with D uncertain. Germline-derived CDR1 and CDR2 are SEHNR and FQNEAQ (reference sequence). The length of the CDR3 is 15 residues. V gave up 2 bases and J gave up 0 bases, with 8 bases separating them. The CDR3 DNA sequence: TGTGCCAGCAGCTTACCAGGTAGCTCCTACAATGAGCAGTTCTTC. Translation gives CASSLPGSSYNEQFF.

Many counts were recorded for this clonotype. The V call is TRBV10-3, the J call TRBJ2-5; TRBD1 might be the D (5 bases). CDR1 ENHRY and CDR2 SYGVKD come from the germline V gene. Trimming removed 8 bases from V and 0 bases from J, with 10 bases in between. This CDR3 has 13 residues. The CDR3 nucleotides read TGTGCCATCCGGAAGGACAACCAAGAGACCCAGTACTTC. This codes for CAIRKDNQETQYF.

The chain is built from TRBV3-1 and TRBJ2-5, with D possibly called TRBD1 or TRBD2 (5 bases each). With 3 bases removed from V and 11 bases from J, the gap between germline ends came to 19 bases. The CDR3 spans 14 residues. Germline V lookup: CDR1 LGHDT, CDR2 YNNKEL (reference sequence). Here the CDR3 DNA reads TGTGCCAGCAGCCAGGGGACCACTGTTGGAGAGCAGTACTTC. The encoded protein is CASSQGTTVGEQYF.

The chain uses TRBV15 and TRBJ1-3; the D gene is possibly TRBD1 (5 bases). The CDR3 extends over 14 amino acids. The ends were cut back, 0 bases at V and 3 bases at J, with 6 bases in the middle. CDR1 and CDR2 from the germline V gene are LNHNV and YYDKDF (reference sequence). The CDR3 DNA follows: TGTGCCACCAGCAGAGAAGGGGTTGGAAACACCATATATTTT. Residues: CATSREGVGNTIYF.

This clonotype was found many times. The rearrangement joins TRBV3-1 to TRBJ2-3; D unresolved. CDR1 is LGHDT and CDR2 is YNNKEL in the germline V gene (reference sequence). Trimming pared 2 bases from V and 4 bases from J, leaving 13 bases between. CDR3 length: 15 residues. DNA of the CDR3: TGTGCCAGCAGCCAAAATCCGCGTCACTCAGATACGCAGTATTTT. It is translated as CASSQNPRHSDTQYF.